This T cell receptor beta chain was obtained from a study of blood T cell repertoires in COVID-19. At the level of the study: Researchers got acute and convalescent COVID-19 samples from the United States, Italy and Spain. The analysed material was cDNA or gDNA that came from T cells, B-cell-depleted T cells, or PBMCs.

Sequenced by immunoSEQ multiplex PCR; TCRdb stores in-frame clones only, minus some. The sample holds about 240,000 clones, roughly 81% seen once. The V gene lost 6 bases and the J gene lost 8 bases, with 19 bases spanning the gap. The CDR3 totals 15 residues. In germline, CDR1 is MDHEN, CDR2 SYDVKM. Input material: peripheral blood. The TCR originated in a woman older than 75 with COVID-19, enrolled during active disease. This rearrangement joins TRBV28 to TRBJ1-4, with a tentative D call TRBD1 (5 bases). CDR3 residues: CASSPRGRAPEKLFF. The DNA for the CDR3 is TGTGCCAGCAGCCCGAGAGGCAGGGCGCCCGAAAAACTGTTTTTT.